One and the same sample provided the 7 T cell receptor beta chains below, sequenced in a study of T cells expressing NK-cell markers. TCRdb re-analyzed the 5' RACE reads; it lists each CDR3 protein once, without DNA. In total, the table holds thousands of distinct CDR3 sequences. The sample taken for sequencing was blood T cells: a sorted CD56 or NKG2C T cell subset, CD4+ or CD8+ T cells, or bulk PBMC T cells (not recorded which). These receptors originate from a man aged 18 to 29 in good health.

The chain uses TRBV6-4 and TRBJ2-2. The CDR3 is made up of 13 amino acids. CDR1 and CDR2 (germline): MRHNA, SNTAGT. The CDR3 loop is CASSPTNTGELFF.

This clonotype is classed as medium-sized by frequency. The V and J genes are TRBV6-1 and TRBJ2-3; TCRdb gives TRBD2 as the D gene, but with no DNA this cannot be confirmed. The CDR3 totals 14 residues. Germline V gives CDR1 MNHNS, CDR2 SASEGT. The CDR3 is CASSGLAGADTQYF.

The CDR3 loop is CASSVGGPNTQYF. V usage is TRBV2 and J usage is TRBJ2-3; the D call from TCRdb, TRBD2, cannot be confirmed without DNA. Looked up from germline, CDR1 is SNHLY and CDR2 is FYNNEI. The CDR3 sequence is 13 residues long.

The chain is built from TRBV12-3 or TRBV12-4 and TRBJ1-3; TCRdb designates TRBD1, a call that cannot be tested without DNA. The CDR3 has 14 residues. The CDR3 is CASSLGPAGNTIYF.

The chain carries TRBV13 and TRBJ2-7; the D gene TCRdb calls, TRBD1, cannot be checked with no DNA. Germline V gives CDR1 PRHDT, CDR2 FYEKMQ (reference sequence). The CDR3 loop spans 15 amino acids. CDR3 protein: CASSSAGQGADEQYF.

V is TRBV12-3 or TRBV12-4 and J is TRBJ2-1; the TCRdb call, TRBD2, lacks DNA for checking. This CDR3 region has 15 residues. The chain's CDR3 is CASSPLVGLDNEQFF.

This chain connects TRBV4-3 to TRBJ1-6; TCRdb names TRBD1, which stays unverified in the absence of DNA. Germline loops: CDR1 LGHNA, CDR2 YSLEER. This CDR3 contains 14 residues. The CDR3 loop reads CASSPGTANSPLHF.